This T cell receptor (beta chain) emerged from a study of response to subunit inactivated influenza vaccine. Study-wide points: Each seasonal influenza vaccination recruits few new T cells, the authors suggested.

Points on this clonotype: Its specificity is not known.

MiXCR, run by TCRdb on the RT-PCR reads, gives a single entry per CDR3 protein. Counted here are about 190,000 distinct CDR3 sequences, over 13% occurring once; the ten biggest clones make up about 25%. The sample here was CD8+ T cells sorted from PBMCs, taken roughly 5 days after vaccination. The receptor comes from a man aged 45-60 years who received an inactivated influenza vaccine.

The CDR3 DNA reads TGTGATTCCCCTTCTATTGAGCAGTACTTC. Its translation: CDSPSIEQYF. The V call is TRBV28, the J call TRBJ2-7, with unresolved D. The germline V gene has CDR1 MDHEN and CDR2 SYDVKM. The CDR3 is 10 residues long.